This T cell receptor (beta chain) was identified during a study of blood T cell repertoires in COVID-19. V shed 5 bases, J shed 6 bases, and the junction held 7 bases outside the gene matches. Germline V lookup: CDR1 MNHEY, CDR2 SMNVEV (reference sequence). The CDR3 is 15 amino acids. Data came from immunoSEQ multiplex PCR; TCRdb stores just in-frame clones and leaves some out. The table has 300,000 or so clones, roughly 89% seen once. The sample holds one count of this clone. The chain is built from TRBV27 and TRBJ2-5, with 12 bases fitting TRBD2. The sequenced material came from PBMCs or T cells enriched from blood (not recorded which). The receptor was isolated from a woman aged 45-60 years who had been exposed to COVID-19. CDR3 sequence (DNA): TGTGCCAGCAGTCCCCGGCTAGCGGGGGGGAAGACCCAGTACTTC. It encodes CASSPRLAGGKTQYF.